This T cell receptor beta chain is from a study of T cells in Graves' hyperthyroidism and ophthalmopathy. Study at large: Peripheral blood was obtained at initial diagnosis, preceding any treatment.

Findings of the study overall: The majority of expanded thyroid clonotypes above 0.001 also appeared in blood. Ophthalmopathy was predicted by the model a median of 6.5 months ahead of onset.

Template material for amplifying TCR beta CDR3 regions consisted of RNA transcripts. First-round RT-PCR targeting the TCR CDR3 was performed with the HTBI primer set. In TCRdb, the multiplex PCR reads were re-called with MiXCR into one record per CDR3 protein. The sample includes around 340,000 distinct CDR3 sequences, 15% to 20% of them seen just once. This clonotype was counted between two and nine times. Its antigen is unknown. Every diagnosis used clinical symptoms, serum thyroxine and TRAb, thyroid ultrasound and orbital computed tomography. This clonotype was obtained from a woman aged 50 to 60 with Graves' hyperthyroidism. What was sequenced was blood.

CDR3: CASIAGGNQPQHF. CDR3 DNA: TGTGCCAGCATTGCAGGGGGCAATCAGCCCCAGCATTTT. This chain links TRBV12-3 or TRBV12-4 with TRBJ1-5, with TRBD1 as a possible D gene (6 bases). V was shortened by 7 bases and J by 2 bases, with 9 bases between the two germline ends. This CDR3 is 13 amino acids long.